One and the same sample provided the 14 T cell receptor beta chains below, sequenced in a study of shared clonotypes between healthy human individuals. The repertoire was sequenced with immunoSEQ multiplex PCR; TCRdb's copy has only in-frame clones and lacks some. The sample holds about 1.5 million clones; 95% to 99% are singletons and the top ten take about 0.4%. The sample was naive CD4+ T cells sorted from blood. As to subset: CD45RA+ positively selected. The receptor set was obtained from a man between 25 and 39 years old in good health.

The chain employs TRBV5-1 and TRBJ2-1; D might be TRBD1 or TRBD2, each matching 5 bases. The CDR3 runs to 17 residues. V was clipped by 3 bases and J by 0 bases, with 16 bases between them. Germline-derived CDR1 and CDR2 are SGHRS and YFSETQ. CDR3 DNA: TGCGCCAGCAGCTCACGTTTTCCCGGGACCTCCTACAATGAGCAGTTCTTC. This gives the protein CASSSRFPGTSYNEQFF.

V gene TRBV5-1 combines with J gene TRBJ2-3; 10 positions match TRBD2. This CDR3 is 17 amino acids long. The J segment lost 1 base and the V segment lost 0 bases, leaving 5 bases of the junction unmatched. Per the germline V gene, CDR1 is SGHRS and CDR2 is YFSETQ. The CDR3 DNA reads TGCGCCAGCAGCTTGGAAGCGGGAGGGCCAGGCACAGATACGCAGTATTTT. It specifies CASSLEAGGPGTDTQYF.

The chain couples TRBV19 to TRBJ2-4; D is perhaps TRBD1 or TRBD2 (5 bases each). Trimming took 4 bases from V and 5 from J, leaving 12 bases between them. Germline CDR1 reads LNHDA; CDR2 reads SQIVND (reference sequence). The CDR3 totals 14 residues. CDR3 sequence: CASSTMGVQNIQYF. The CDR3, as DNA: TGTGCCAGTAGTACCATGGGGGTGCAAAACATTCAGTACTTC.

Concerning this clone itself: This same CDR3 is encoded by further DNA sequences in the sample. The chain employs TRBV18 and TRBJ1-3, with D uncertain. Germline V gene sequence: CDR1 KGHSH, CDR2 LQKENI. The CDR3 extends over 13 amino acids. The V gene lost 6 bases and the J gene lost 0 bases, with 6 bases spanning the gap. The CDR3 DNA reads TGTGCCAGCTCCCTCGACTCTGGAAACACCATATATTTT. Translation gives CASSLDSGNTIYF.

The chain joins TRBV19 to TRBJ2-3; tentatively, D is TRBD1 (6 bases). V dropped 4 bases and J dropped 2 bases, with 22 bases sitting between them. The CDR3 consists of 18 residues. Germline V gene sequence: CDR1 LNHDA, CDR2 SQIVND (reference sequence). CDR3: CASSTLQGTASPTDTQYF. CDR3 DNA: TGTGCCAGTAGTACCCTCCAGGGGACGGCCTCCCCCACAGATACGCAGTATTTT.

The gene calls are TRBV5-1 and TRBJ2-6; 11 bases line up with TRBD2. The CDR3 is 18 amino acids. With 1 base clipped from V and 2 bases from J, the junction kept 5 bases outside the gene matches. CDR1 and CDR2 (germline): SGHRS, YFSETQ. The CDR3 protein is CASSLFSGRVTGANVLTF. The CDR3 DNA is TGCGCCAGCAGCTTGTTTAGCGGGAGGGTCACTGGGGCCAACGTCCTGACTTTC.

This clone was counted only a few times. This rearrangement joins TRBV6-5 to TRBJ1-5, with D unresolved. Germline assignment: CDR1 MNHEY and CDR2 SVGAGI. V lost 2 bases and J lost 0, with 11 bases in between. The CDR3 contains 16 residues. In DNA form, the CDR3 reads TGTGCCAGCAGTTACCGGGCCGCCAATAGCAATCAGCCCCAGCATTTT. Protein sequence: CASSYRAANSNQPQHF.

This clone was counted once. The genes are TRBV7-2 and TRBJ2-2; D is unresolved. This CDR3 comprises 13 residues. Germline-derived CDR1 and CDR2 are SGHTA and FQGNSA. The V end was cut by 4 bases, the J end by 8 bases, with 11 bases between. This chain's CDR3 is CASSSNRNGELFF. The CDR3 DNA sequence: TGTGCCAGCAGCTCTAATAGAAATGGGGAGCTGTTTTTT.

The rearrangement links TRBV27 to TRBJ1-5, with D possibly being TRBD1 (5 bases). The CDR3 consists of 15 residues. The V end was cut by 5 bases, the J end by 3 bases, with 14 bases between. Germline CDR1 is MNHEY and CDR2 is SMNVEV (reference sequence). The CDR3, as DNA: TGTGCCAGCAGTCCCGGGGGGAGCCTCAATCAGCCCCAGCATTTT. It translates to CASSPGGSLNQPQHF.

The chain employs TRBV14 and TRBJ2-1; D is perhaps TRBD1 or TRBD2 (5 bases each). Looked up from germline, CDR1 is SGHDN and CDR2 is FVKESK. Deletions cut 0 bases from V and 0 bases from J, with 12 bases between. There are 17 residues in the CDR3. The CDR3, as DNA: TGTGCCAGCAGCCAAGATGTGGGACCGAGCTCCTACAATGAGCAGTTCTTC. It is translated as CASSQDVGPSSYNEQFF.

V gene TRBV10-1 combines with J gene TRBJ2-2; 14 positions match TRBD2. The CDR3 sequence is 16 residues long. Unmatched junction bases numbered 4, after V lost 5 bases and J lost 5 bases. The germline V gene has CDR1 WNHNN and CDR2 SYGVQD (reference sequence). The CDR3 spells CASSMTSGRATGELFF. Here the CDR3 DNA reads TGCGCCAGCAGTATGACTAGCGGGAGGGCGACCGGGGAGCTGTTTTTT.

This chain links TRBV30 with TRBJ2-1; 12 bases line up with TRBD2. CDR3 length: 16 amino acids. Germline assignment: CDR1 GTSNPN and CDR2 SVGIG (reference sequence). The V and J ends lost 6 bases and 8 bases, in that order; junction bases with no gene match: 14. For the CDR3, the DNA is TGTGCCTGCCCAACCCGCCGGGCTAGCGGGAGGGATGAGCAGTTCTTC. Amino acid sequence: CACPTRRASGRDEQFF. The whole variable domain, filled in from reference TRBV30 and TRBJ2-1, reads SQTIHQWPATLVQPVGSPLSLECTVEGTSNPNLYWYRQAAGRGLQLLFYSVGIGQISSEVPQNLSASRPQDRQFILSSKKLLLSDSGFYLCACPTRRASGRDEQFFGPGTRLTVL.

The CDR3 DNA reads as TGTGCCAGCAGCGAGGCTAGCGGAACCTACGAGCAGTACTTC. This codes for CASSEASGTYEQYF. The chain couples TRBV9 to TRBJ2-7, with 7 bases aligning to TRBD2. CDR1 is SGDLS and CDR2 is YYNGEE in the germline V gene. The CDR3 runs to 14 residues. The trim removed 3 bases at V and 2 bases at J, leaving 5 bases unmatched.

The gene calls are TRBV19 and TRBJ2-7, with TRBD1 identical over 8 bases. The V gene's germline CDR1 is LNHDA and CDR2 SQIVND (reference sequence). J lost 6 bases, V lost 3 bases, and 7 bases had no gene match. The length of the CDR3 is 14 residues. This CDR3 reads CASSILSGGAEQYF. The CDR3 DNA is TGTGCCAGTAGTATCCTGTCAGGGGGCGCCGAGCAGTACTTC.